The 28 T cell receptor beta chains below come from one sample, sequenced in a study of blood T cell repertoires in COVID-19. Some clones are missing from TCRdb's copy, which holds only in-frame ones; the method was immunoSEQ multiplex PCR. Altogether fewer than 500,000 clones are present, roughly nine tenths being singletons, with the ten largest covering 0.7%. Sequencing was carried out using PBMCs or T cells enriched from blood (not recorded which). The receptors stem from a woman between 18 and 29 years old who had recovered from COVID-19.

This chain links TRBV2 with TRBJ2-2; D not resolved. The ends were cut back, 8 bases at V and 2 bases at J, with 9 bases in the middle. Germline V gene data show CDR1 as SNHLY and CDR2 as FYNNEI. The CDR3 spans 13 residues. The CDR3 spells CASSILNTGELFF. CDR3 coding DNA: TGTGCCAGCTCCATTCTAAACACCGGGGAGCTGTTTTTT.

This clone came up once. V is TRBV7-8 and J is TRBJ1-6; 7 nucleotides agree with TRBD1. CDR3 length: 15 amino acids. V lost 2 bases and J lost 8; bases outside the gene matches: 6. In germline, CDR1 is SGHVS, CDR2 FQNEAQ. CDR3 sequence: CASSLKTGRDSPLHF. CDR3 nucleotide sequence: TGTGCCAGCAGCTTAAAGACAGGGCGGGATTCACCCCTCCACTTT.

In this sample, this clone turned up a few times. The chain couples TRBV7-9 to TRBJ1-3; D unclear. CDR1 is SEHNR and CDR2 is FQNEAQ in the germline V gene (reference sequence). Trimming took off 6 bases at V and 2 bases at J, with 8 bases between the two ends. This CDR3 is 13 amino acids long. The CDR3 bases are TGTGCCAGCAGGCTGGCGGCTGGAAACACCATATATTTT. Protein: CASRLAAGNTIYF. The full variable domain, its missing parts supplied by reference TRBV7-9 and TRBJ1-3, is DTGVSQNPRHKITKRGQNVTFRCDPISEHNRLYWYRQTLGQGPEFLTYFQNEAQLEKSRLLSDRFSAERPKGSFSTLEIQRTEQGDSAMYLCASRLAAGNTIYFGEGSWLTVV.

The V gene is TRBV29-1, the J gene TRBJ1-1, with D unclear. Germline V gives CDR1 SQVTM, CDR2 ANQGSEA. V shed 5 bases and J shed 0 bases, with 10 bases lying between them. The CDR3 contains 13 residues. The CDR3 is CSVLALMNTEAFF. The CDR3 bases are TGCAGCGTTTTGGCCCTTATGAACACTGAAGCTTTCTTT.

CDR3 sequence reads: CASGGGNEQFF. CDR3 nucleotides: TGTGCCAGCGGGGGCGGCAATGAGCAGTTCTTC. V is TRBV2 and J is TRBJ2-1, with D maybe TRBD1 (6 bases). This CDR3 has 11 residues. Per the germline V gene, CDR1 is SNHLY and CDR2 is FYNNEI. The V and J ends lost 8 bases and 6 bases respectively, with 8 bases between them.

This rearrangement joins TRBV9 to TRBJ2-3; 7 positions agree with TRBD1. The V gene's germline CDR1 is SGDLS and CDR2 YYNGEE. The CDR3 covers 15 residues. The ends lost 0 bases at V and 4 bases at J; junction bases unmatched: 5. The CDR3 DNA follows: TGTGCCAGCAGCGTAGGACAGGGAAGGGCAGATACGCAGTATTTT. This encodes CASSVGQGRADTQYF. Based on the CDR3 plus reference TRBV9 and TRBJ2-3, the full variable domain is DSGVTQTPKHLITATGQRVTLRCSPRSGDLSVYWYQQSLDQGLQFLIQYYNGEERAKGNILERFSAQQFPDLHSELNLSSLELGDSALYFCASSVGQGRADTQYFGPGTRLTVL.

The chain combines TRBV7-9 with TRBJ2-7; tentatively, D is TRBD1 (5 bases). CDR1 is SEHNR, CDR2 FQNEAQ, per germline (reference sequence). There are 15 residues in the CDR3. Trimming took 3 bases from V and 0 from J, leaving 12 bases between them. The CDR3 bases are TGTGCCAGCAGCTTTTCTCACAGGAGCTCCTACGAGCAGTACTTC. Translating gives CASSFSHRSSYEQYF.

This rearrangement joins TRBV5-5 to TRBJ1-1; no clear D. Germline assignment: CDR1 SGHKS and CDR2 YYEKEE (reference sequence). V shed 0 bases and J shed 4 bases, with 7 bases lying between them. This CDR3 is 13 amino acids long. The DNA of the CDR3 is TGTGCCAGCAGCTTGGAATTCATCACTGAAGCTTTCTTT. Translating gives CASSLEFITEAFF.

The chain couples TRBV7-2 to TRBJ2-5; possible D gene TRBD2, 5 bases. The CDR3 runs 12 residues. V was trimmed by 8 bases and J by 2 bases, leaving 9 bases between them. Germline CDR1 SGHTA, CDR2 FQGNSA. The CDR3 loop is CASQPGQETQYF. DNA of the CDR3: TGTGCCAGCCAGCCGGGGCAAGAGACCCAGTACTTC.

The chain uses TRBV30 and TRBJ1-2, with 8 bases lining up with TRBD1. Germline values: CDR1 GTSNPN, CDR2 SVGIG (reference sequence). This CDR3 spans 14 amino acids. The trim removed 1 base at V and 8 bases at J, leaving 9 bases unmatched. This CDR3 is CAWSGDRSIGGYTF. The CDR3 bases are TGTGCCTGGAGTGGGGACAGGTCGATCGGAGGCTACACCTTC.

The rearrangement links TRBV25-1 to TRBJ2-1; D remains ambiguous. Germline-derived CDR1 and CDR2 are MGHDK and SYGVNS. This CDR3 is 13 amino acids long. The germline V and J ends were trimmed by 3 bases and 3 bases, with 6 bases remaining between them. The CDR3 region is CASSEPGYNEQFF. DNA for the CDR3: TGTGCCAGCAGTGAGCCAGGCTACAATGAGCAGTTCTTC.

This chain links TRBV19 with TRBJ2-3, with 9 bases matching TRBD2. The CDR3 runs to 15 residues. Losses at the gene ends were 5 bases for V and 5 bases for J; bases not matched to a gene: 8. Germline assignment: CDR1 LNHDA and CDR2 SQIVND (reference sequence). The CDR3 coding sequence is TGTGCCAGTAGTTACTATAGCGGGGGACAAGATACGCAGTATTTT. The encoded protein is CASSYYSGGQDTQYF.

This sequence joins TRBV29-1 and TRBJ2-7, with 8 bases fitting TRBD2. After removal of 4 bases from V and 6 bases from J, the junction contained 11 bases not matched to a gene. Germline assignment: CDR1 SQVTM and CDR2 ANQGSEA. The CDR3 length is 14 residues. CDR3 sequence: CSVAAGGGRGEQYF. The CDR3 nucleotides read TGCAGCGTTGCGGCGGGCGGGGGGCGCGGCGAGCAGTACTTC.

In DNA form, the CDR3 reads TGTGCCAGCAGCCAAGAATGGACAGGGGTTCCCTCTGGAAACACCATATATTTT. Residues: CASSQEWTGVPSGNTIYF. The chain is built from TRBV3-1 (or the pseudogene TRBV3-2) and TRBJ1-3, with 9 bases identical to TRBD1. There are 18 residues in the CDR3. Germline trimming cut 0 bases from V and 0 bases from J; bases unmatched to any gene: 6. Germline CDR1 is LGHDT and CDR2 is YNNKEL (reference sequence).

V gene TRBV5-1 combines with J gene TRBJ2-1; D ambiguous. The CDR3 length is 15 residues. Trimming took off 4 bases at V and 3 bases at J, with 14 bases between the two ends. Germline V CDR1 and CDR2: SGHRS, YFSETQ. As DNA, the CDR3 is TGCGCCAGCAGCCCCCCGGCCGGAGACTACAATGAGCAGTTCTTC. Its protein product is CASSPPAGDYNEQFF.

V and J are TRBV6-5 and TRBJ1-1; TRBD1 is a possible D gene (5 bases). The germline CDR1 and CDR2 sequences are MNHEY and SVGAGI. Trimming removed 2 bases at V and 6 bases at J, with 10 bases between. The CDR3 sequence is 13 residues long. The CDR3 DNA sequence: TGTGCCAGCAGTTACGCAGGGCGCTCTGAAGCTTTCTTT. Protein: CASSYAGRSEAFF.

The chain employs TRBV11-3 and TRBJ1-1; D is possibly TRBD1 (6 bases). Deletions cut 8 bases from V and 2 bases from J, with 12 bases between. The CDR3 contains 13 residues. In germline, CDR1 is SGHNT, CDR2 YENEEA. In DNA form, the CDR3 reads TGTGCCAGCTCCTGGACAGCAAACACTGAAGCTTTCTTT. Translation: CASSWTANTEAFF.

The V gene is TRBV9, the J gene TRBJ1-1; no clear D. Germline V lookup: CDR1 SGDLS, CDR2 YYNGEE. V gave up 4 bases and J gave up 5 bases, with 12 bases separating them. The CDR3 has 13 amino acids. CDR3 region: CASSPREGTEAFF. CDR3 coding DNA: TGTGCCAGCAGCCCCCGGGAGGGAACTGAAGCTTTCTTT.

J is TRBJ1-5 and V is TRBV5-8; D perhaps matches TRBD1 (5 bases). V was shortened by 0 bases and J by 0 bases, with 7 bases between the two germline ends. The germline V gene encodes CDR1 SGHTS and CDR2 YDEGEE. The CDR3 has 15 amino acids. The CDR3: CASSLGDYSNQPQHF. The DNA for the CDR3 is TGTGCCAGCAGCTTGGGGGACTATAGCAATCAGCCCCAGCATTTT.

The chain is built from TRBV28 and TRBJ1-2, with D possibly being TRBD1 (6 bases). CDR1 and CDR2 from the germline V gene are MDHEN and SYDVKM. The CDR3 loop spans 12 amino acids. The V end lost 6 bases, the J end lost 6 bases, and 11 bases lay between the germline ends. The CDR3 DNA sequence: TGTGCCAGCAGCCTCTCAGGGGATGGCTACACCTTC. It translates to CASSLSGDGYTF.

Regarding this clone: Other DNA sequences within the sample encode an identical CDR3. The genes are TRBV6-1 and TRBJ1-2, with a possible D match to TRBD1 (6 bases). CDR3 length equals 15 residues. Germline V gives CDR1 MNHNS, CDR2 SASEGT. Trimming shortened V by 0 bases and J by 4 bases, and 12 bases separated the two germline ends. The CDR3: CASSEALGQGYGYTF. Written as DNA, the CDR3 is TGTGCCAGCAGTGAAGCGCTGGGACAAGGCTATGGCTACACCTTC.

The chain has TRBV7-2 and TRBJ2-3; 11 bases are a match to TRBD2. Trimming at V came to 5 bases and at J to 0 bases, leaving 4 bases not matched to a gene. CDR1 and CDR2 (germline): SGHTA, FQGNSA. The CDR3 is made up of 16 amino acids. CDR3 nucleotide sequence: TGTGCCAGCAGCGCACTAGCGGGGGTCAGCACAGATACGCAGTATTTT. This codes for CASSALAGVSTDTQYF.

CDR3 in amino acids: CASSLAPGYYEQYF. For the CDR3, the DNA is TGTGCCAGCAGTCTCGCACCGGGGTACTACGAGCAGTACTTC. The chain combines TRBV27 with TRBJ2-7, with D possibly matching TRBD2 (5 bases). Germline V CDR1 and CDR2: MNHEY, SMNVEV (reference sequence). V was cut by 5 bases and J by 3 bases, with 14 bases left in between. CDR3 size: 14 residues.

This chain links TRBV5-4 with TRBJ2-7, with 8 bases identical to TRBD1. The germline V gene has CDR1 SGHNT and CDR2 YYREEE (reference sequence). The CDR3 is 15 residues long. After removal of 8 bases from V and 5 bases from J, the junction contained 15 bases not matched to a gene. CDR3 sequence (DNA): TGTGCCAGTTGGGGACAGGCGACGAGGGACCACGAGCAGTACTTC. This gives the protein CASWGQATRDHEQYF. Complete variable domain (other parts from reference TRBV5-4 and TRBJ2-7): ETGVTQSPTHLIKTRGQQVTLRCSSQSGHNTVSWYQQALGQGPQFIFQYYREEENGRGNFPPRFSGLQFPNYSSELNVNALELDDSALYLCASWGQATRDHEQYFGPGTRLTVT.

V and J are TRBV5-1 and TRBJ2-5; 10 positions agree with TRBD2. The CDR3 sequence is 15 residues long. CDR1 and CDR2 from the germline V gene are SGHRS and YFSETQ. The V segment lost 4 bases and the J segment 4 bases; nucleotides outside the gene matches: 7. Here the CDR3 DNA reads TGCGCCAGCAGCCAGACTAGCGGGTTTGCAGAGACCCAGTACTTC. Its translation is CASSQTSGFAETQYF.

The chain carries TRBV10-2 and TRBJ2-7; D unclear. Germline V lookup: CDR1 WSHSY, CDR2 SAAADI. Trimming removed 6 bases at V and 2 bases at J, with 11 bases between. This CDR3 is 13 amino acids long. CDR3 DNA: TGCGCCAGCAGGGCGGCCGAGACCTACGAGCAGTACTTC. It codes for CASRAAETYEQYF.

The rearrangement joins TRBV18 to TRBJ1-5, with 7 bases lining up with TRBD1. Germline CDR1 and CDR2: KGHSH and LQKENI. V gave up 2 bases and J gave up 6 bases; unmatched junction bases: 4. The CDR3 contains 14 residues. The CDR3 sequence: CASSPGQASQPQHF. CDR3 DNA: TGTGCCAGCTCACCAGGACAGGCGAGTCAGCCCCAGCATTTT.

The chain recombines TRBV18 with TRBJ1-2; 8 bases line up with TRBD1. Losses at the gene ends were 6 bases for V and 8 bases for J; bases not matched to a gene: 14. The CDR3 has 15 residues. CDR1 KGHSH and CDR2 LQKENI come from the germline V gene. The CDR3 bases are TGTGCCAGCTCCTTTGACAGGGGTGAAATGGGAGGCTACACCTTC. Translated: CASSFDRGEMGGYTF. The full variable domain, its missing parts supplied by reference TRBV18 and TRBJ1-2, is NAGVMQNPRHLVRRRGQEARLRCSPMKGHSHVYWYRQLPEEGLKFMVYLQKENIIDESGMPKERFSAEFPKEGPSILRIQQVVRGDSAAYFCASSFDRGEMGGYTFGSGTRLTVV.